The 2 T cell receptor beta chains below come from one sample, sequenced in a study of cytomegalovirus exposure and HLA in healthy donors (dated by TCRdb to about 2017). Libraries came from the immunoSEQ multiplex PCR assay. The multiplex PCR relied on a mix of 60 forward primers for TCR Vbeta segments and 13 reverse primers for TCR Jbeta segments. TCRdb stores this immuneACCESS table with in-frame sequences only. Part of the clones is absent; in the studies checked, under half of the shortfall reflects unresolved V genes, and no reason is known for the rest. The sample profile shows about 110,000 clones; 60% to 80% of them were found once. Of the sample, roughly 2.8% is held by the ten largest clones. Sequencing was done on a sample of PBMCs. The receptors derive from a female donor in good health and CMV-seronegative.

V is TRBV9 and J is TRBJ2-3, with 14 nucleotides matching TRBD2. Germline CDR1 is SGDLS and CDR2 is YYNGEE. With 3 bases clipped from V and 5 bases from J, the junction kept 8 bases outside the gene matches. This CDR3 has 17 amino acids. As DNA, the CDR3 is TGTGCCAGCAGCGCGATGGGACTAGCGGGAGATCAAGATACGCAGTATTTT. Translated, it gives CASSAMGLAGDQDTQYF. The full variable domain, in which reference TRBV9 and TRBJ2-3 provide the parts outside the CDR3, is DSGVTQTPKHLITATGQRVTLRCSPRSGDLSVYWYQQSLDQGLQFLIQYYNGEERAKGNILERFSAQQFPDLHSELNLSSLELGDSALYFCASSAMGLAGDQDTQYFGPGTRLTVL.

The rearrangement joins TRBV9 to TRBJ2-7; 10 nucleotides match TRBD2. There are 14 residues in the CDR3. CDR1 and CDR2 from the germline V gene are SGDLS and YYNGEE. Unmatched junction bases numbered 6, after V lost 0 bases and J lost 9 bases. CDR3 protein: CASSVGLAGAGQYF. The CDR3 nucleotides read TGTGCCAGCAGCGTAGGGCTAGCGGGAGCCGGGCAGTACTTC.